This entry features one TCR beta chain sequence. The antigen remains unidentified. This sample is drawn from a study of shared clonotypes between healthy human individuals. Whole-study findings and limits: Non-shared clonotypes were found to have lower generation probabilities than the clonotypes that were shared by all four of the sorted-subset donors. Several donors held about 5% of naive CD4 clonotypes in common.

Sorted-subset replicate PCRs used around 0.2 ug DNA, about 30,000 T cell genomes. Clones were sequenced by immunoSEQ multiplex PCR, and TCRdb holds only the in-frame ones, with some missing. The table shows millions of clones, with roughly 94% occurring only once. Trimming at V came to 4 bases and at J to 6 bases, leaving 11 bases not matched to a gene. The V gene's germline CDR1 is SGHRS and CDR2 YFSETQ. The CDR3 consists of 17 residues. Positively selected for CCR7, the CD45RO-negative cells used as naive CD8 cells excluded terminally differentiated effector memory CD45RA+ cells. Sequenced material: naive CD8+ T cells sorted from blood. The source of this sequence is a man aged 18-30 years in good health. V usage is TRBV5-1 and J usage is TRBJ2-3, with 13 bases identical to TRBD2. The CDR3 DNA is TGCGCCAGCAGCCTGACTAGCGGGGGGTCTCTGAGGGATACGCAGTATTTT. Protein product: CASSLTSGGSLRDTQYF.